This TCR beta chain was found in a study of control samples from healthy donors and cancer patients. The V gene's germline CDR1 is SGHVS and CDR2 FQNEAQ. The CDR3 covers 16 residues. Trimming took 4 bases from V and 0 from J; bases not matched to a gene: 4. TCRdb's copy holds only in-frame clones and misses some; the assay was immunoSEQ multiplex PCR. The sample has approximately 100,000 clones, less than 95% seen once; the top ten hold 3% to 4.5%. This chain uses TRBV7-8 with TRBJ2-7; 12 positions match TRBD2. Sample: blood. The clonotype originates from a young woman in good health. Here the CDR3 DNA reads TGTGCCAGCAGCTCTAGCGGGGGGGGCTACTCCTACGAGCAGTACTTC. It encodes CASSSSGGGYSYEQYF.